This section outlines one T cell receptor beta chain sequence together with its context. The antigen is unknown. The table came from immunoSEQ multiplex PCR; TCRdb's copy has only in-frame clones and leaves some out. The sample carries some 59,000 clones, approximately 80% recorded once. This entry is derived from a study of OX40 agonist ivuxolimab in advanced cancers. CDR1 and CDR2 from the germline V gene are SGHDT and YYEEEE. The CDR3 covers 11 residues. V was shortened by 0 bases and J by 6 bases, with 3 bases between the two germline ends. Systemic immunosuppression or autoimmune disease history was grounds to exclude patients. Study-wide points: The expanded peripheral T cells' antigen specificity was not determined. At doses 0.1 to 3.0 mg/kg, CD4+ and CD8+ clones expanded.

Sequencing was performed on CD4+ or CD8+ T cells sorted from blood, taken in a trial of the OX40 agonist ivuxolimab. The TCR originated in an adult with an advanced solid tumor such as melanoma, head and neck, liver or kidney cancer. The V gene is TRBV5-6, the J gene TRBJ2-5; D call uncertain. CDR3: CASSLAKTQYF. DNA for the CDR3: TGTGCCAGCAGCTTGGCCAAGACCCAGTACTTC.